The source of this TCR beta chain is a study of CD8 T cells in ankylosing spondylitis. Whole-study results and caveats: There was a TCR beta motif, made of roughly eight highly homologous variants, that appeared characteristic of ankylosing spondylitis blood. Both synovial fluid and blood in reactive arthritis had previously been reported to carry some motif variants. As for the disease-linked clones, they showed a CD8+ phenotype and occurred at relatively low frequencies in peripheral blood.

Quantitative 5'-RACE with molecular barcodes produced the TCR beta libraries. TCRdb re-analysed the 5' RACE reads in MiXCR, keeping a single row per CDR3 protein. The data contain 200,000 to 250,000 distinct CDR3 sequences, about 10% of them seen just once; the ten biggest clones take up about 20%. As concerns this clonotype: Its antigen remains unknown. A junction boundary mismatches the germline segment, possibly from a read error.

CDR1 LGHDT and CDR2 YNNKEL come from the germline V gene (reference sequence). The CDR3 is 12 residues long. The receptor was isolated from a male donor with ankylosing spondylitis or in good health (not recorded which). Sequenced material: blood, either unsorted or a sorted T cell fraction (not recorded which). The V call is TRBV3-1, the J call TRBJ1-2; D remains ambiguous. Written as DNA, the CDR3 is TGTACCAGCAGCCAAATCGGAGGTGGCTACACCTTC. Its protein product is CTSSQIGGGYTF.